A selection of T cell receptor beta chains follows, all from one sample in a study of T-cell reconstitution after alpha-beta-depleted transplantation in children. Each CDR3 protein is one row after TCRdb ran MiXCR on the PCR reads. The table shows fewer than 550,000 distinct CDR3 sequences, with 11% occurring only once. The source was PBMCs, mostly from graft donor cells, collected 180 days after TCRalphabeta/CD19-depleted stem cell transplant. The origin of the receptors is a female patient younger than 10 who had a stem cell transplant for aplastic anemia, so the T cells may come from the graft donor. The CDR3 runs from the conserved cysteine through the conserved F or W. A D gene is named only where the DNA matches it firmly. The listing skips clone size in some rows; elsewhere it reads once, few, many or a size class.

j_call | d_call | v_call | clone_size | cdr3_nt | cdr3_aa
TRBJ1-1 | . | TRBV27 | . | TGTGCCAGCAGTTCCCCCTGGGGGGAAGCTTTCTTT | CASSSPWGEAFF
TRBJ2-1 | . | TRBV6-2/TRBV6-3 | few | TGTGCCAGCACTGCTACAGGATTTTACAATGAGCAGTTCTTC | CASTATGFYNEQFF
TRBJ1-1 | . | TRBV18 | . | TGTGCCAGCTCACCACCGGGGGCTGGGAACACTGAAGCTTTCTTT | CASSPPGAGNTEAFF
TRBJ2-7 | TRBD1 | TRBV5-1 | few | TGCGCCAGCACCCACACGGACAGGGGCTCCTACGAGCAGTACTTC | CASTHTDRGSYEQYF
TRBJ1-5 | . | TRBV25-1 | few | TGTGCCAGCAGGGGAACGGGTGGCAATCAGCCCCAGCATTTT | CASRGTGGNQPQHF
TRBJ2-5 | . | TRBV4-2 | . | TGTGCCAGCAGCCAAGAGTGGGCATACCAAGAGACCCAGTACTTC | CASSQEWAYQETQYF
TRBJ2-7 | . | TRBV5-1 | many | TGCGCCAGCAGCTTGGCCCAGGGAGACGAGCAGTACTTC | CASSLAQGDEQYF
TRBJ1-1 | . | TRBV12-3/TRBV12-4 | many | TGTGCCAGCAGTTTACAGGGAATAACTGAAGCTTTCTTT | CASSLQGITEAFF
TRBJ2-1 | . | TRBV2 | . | TGTGCCAGCAGGGGGGCGAATGAGCAGTTCTTC | CASRGANEQFF
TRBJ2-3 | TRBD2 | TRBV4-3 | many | TGCGCCAGCAGCCAAGATGTTGGCGGGAGATCCGGAGATACGCAGTATTTT | CASSQDVGGRSGDTQYF
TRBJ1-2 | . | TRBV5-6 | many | TGTGCCAGCAGCTTGGCGGCAGGGCCTAACTATGGCTACACCTTC | CASSLAAGPNYGYTF
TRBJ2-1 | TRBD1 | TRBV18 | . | TGTGCCAGCTCCATGGACAGGGGGCTTGTCTATGAGCAGTTCTTC | CASSMDRGLVYEQFF
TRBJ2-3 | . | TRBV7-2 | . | TGTGCCAGCAGCTTCCTTTACGATACGCAGTATTTT | CASSFLYDTQYF
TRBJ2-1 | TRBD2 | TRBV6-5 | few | TGTGCCAGCAGAGCTAGCGGAGCGGCGACCTACAATGAGCAGTTCTTC | CASRASGAATYNEQFF
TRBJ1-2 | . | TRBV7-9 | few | TGTGCCAGCAGCAAGCTCAGCGATGGCTACACCTTC | CASSKLSDGYTF
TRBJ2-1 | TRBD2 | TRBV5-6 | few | TGTGCCAGCAGCTTGGAGAGGGGTAGCGGGATGGAGTACAATGAGCAGTTCTTC | CASSLERGSGMEYNEQFF
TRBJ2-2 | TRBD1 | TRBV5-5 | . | TGTGCCAGCAGCCGGGGACAGGGGGTGAACACCGGGGAGCTGTTTTTT | CASSRGQGVNTGELFF
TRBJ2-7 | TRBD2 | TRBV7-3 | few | TGTGCCAGCAGCCCAAGCGGGAGAGGCTACGAGCAGTACTTC | CASSPSGRGYEQYF
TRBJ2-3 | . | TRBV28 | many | TGTGCCAGCATCCAGGGAGGACGAACAGATACGCAGTATTTT | CASIQGGRTDTQYF
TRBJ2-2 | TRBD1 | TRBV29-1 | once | TGCAGCGTTGAACAGGGGGCGAGGACCGGGGAGCTGTTTTTT | CSVEQGARTGELFF
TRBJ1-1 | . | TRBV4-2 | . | TGTGCCAGCAGCCAAGGGGGGTTGCGCGAAACTGAAGCTTTCTTT | CASSQGGLRETEAFF
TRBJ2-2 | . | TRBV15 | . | TGTGCCACCAGCATAGGGGCCTACACCGGGGAGCTGTTTTTT | CATSIGAYTGELFF
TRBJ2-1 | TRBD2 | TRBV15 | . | TGTGCCACCAGCAGAGGAGTTAGCGGGAGGGCCGGTGAGCAGTTCTTC | CATSRGVSGRAGEQFF
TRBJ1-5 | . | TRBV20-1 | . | TGCAGTGCTAGCGGGCAGGGGTATCAGCCCCAGCATTTT | CSASGQGYQPQHF
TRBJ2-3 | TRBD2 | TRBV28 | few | TGTGCCAGCAGTTCCTACGGACTAGCGGGGATCACAGATACGCAGTATTTT | CASSSYGLAGITDTQYF
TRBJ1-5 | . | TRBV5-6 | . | TGTGCCAGCAGTCGAGACTTCCCCAATCAGCCCCAGCATTTT | CASSRDFPNQPQHF
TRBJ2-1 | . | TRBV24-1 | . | TGTGCCACCTCCCGGAGGGGAGGACGAAACAATGAGCAGTTCTTC | CATSRRGGRNNEQFF
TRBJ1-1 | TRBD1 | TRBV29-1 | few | TGCAGCGTTGTATCCTTCGACAACCACAGGGGGCTAGGGTTCTTT | CSVVSFDNHRGLGFF
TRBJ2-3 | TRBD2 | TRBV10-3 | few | TGTGCCATCACCACTAGCGCTTCAGATACGCAGTATTTT | CAITTSASDTQYF
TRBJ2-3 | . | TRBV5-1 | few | TGCGCCAGCAGCACGGCGGTTCCCACAGATACGCAGTATTTT | CASSTAVPTDTQYF
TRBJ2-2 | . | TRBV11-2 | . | TGTGCCAGCAGCCGGAGTACCGGGGAGCCGTTTTTT | CASSRSTGEPFF
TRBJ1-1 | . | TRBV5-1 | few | TGCGCCAGCAGCCCAGACAGAACGAACACTGAAGCTTTCTTT | CASSPDRTNTEAFF
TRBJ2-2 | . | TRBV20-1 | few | TGCAGTGCCATGACAGCCTTGCCCTCGAACACCGGGGAGCTGTTTTTT | CSAMTALPSNTGELFF
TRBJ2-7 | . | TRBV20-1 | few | TGCAGTGCTAGCGCCCCCTTAAGGACACGAGGAGTGTGGGAGCAGTACTTC | CSASAPLRTRGVWEQYF
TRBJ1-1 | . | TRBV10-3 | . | TGTGCCATTTCTCCGTGGGAAAGCACTGAAGCTTTCTTT | CAISPWESTEAFF
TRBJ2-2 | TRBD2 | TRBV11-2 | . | TGTGCCAGCAGTCCTACTTCAGGAGCGGGAGGGTACACCGGGGAGCTGTTTTTT | CASSPTSGAGGYTGELFF
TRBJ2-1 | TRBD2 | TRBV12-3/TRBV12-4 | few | TGTGCCAGCATGGGAGGGCCTAGGTCCTACAATGAGCAGTTCTTC | CASMGGPRSYNEQFF
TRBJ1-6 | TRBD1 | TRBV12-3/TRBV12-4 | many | TGTGCCAGCATCCTGACAGGGATAAATTCACCCCTCCACTTT | CASILTGINSPLHF
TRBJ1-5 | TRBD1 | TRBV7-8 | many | TGTGCCAGCAGCTTAGATGGGACAGGGTCTACATGGCCCCAGCATTTT | CASSLDGTGSTWPQHF
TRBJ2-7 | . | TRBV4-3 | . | TGCGCCAGCAGCCTCCATTGGGAGAGCTCCTACGAGCAGTACTTC | CASSLHWESSYEQYF
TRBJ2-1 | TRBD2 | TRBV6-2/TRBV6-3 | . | TGTGCCAGCAGTTATAGCGGGGGCTTACGGTACAATGAGCAGTTCTTC | CASSYSGGLRYNEQFF
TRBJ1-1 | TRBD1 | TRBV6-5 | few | TGTGCCAGCAGTTACGCAGGGGGTGGTGACACTGAAGCTTTCTTT | CASSYAGGGDTEAFF
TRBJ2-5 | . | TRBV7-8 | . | TGTGCCAGCAGCTTAGTGTCAGGGGTCTGGGAGACCCAGTACTTC | CASSLVSGVWETQYF
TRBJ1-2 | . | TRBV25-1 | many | TGTGCCAGCAGTGAATTAGGGACGCAGACCTATGGCTACACCTTC | CASSELGTQTYGYTF
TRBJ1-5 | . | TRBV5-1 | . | TGCGCCAGCAGCTTGGAAGGGAAGGATCAGCCCCAGCATTTT | CASSLEGKDQPQHF
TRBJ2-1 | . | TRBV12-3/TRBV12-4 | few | TGTGCCAGCAGTTACCCCTACAATGAGCAGTTCTTC | CASSYPYNEQFF
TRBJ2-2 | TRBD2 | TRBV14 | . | TGTGCCAGCAGCCGAACTAGCGGGAGGGGCACCGGGGAGCTGTTTTTT | CASSRTSGRGTGELFF
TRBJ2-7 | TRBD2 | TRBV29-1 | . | TGCAGCGTTGTGGTTGGGATAGCGGGGAGCTCCTACGAGCAGTACTTC | CSVVVGIAGSSYEQYF
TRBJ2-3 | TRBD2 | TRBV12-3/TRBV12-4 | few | TGTGCCAGCAGTCCCCCGGGCCCACTGGGACTAGCGGGGTTCACAGATACGCAGTATTTT | CASSPPGPLGLAGFTDTQYF
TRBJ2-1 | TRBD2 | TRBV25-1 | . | TGTGCCAGCACCGATACTAGCGGGAGCGCTGAGCAGTTCTTC | CASTDTSGSAEQFF
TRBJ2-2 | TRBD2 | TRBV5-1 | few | TGCGCCAGCAGCTCTCTAGCGGGAGGGCCGACCACCGGGGAGCTGTTTTTT | CASSSLAGGPTTGELFF